A single sample is the source of the 26 T cell receptor beta chains below, sequenced in a study of blood T cell repertoires in COVID-19. The protocol was immunoSEQ multiplex PCR, while the TCRdb copy is restricted to in-frame clones and leaves out a portion. The repertoire includes tens of thousands of clones, about 79% of them detected once, and roughly 2.6% sits in the top ten. The sequencing sample was made of peripheral blood. These TCRs come from an older woman with acute or convalescent COVID-19.

This chain links TRBV19 with TRBJ2-3; maybe TRBD2 (6 bases). Germline CDR1 and CDR2: LNHDA and SQIVND (reference sequence). Between the trimmed V and J ends, which lost 4 bases and 3 bases, there was a span of 20 bases. The CDR3 sequence is 17 residues long. The CDR3 bases are TGTGCCAGTAGTAAACGTAAGACGGGGGTATCAACAGATACGCAGTATTTT. It translates to CASSKRKTGVSTDTQYF.

The chain recombines TRBV7-9 with TRBJ2-3; 7 bases map to TRBD2. Germline CDR1 SEHNR, CDR2 FQNEAQ (reference sequence). V gave up 4 bases and J gave up 3 bases; unmatched junction bases: 16. The CDR3 has 18 residues. The CDR3 coding sequence is TGTGCCAGCAGCTCAACCCCCGGAGCGGGGCGGGGGACAGATACGCAGTATTTT. Amino acids: CASSSTPGAGRGTDTQYF.

The genes are TRBV2 and TRBJ1-1; possibly TRBD1 for D (6 bases). This CDR3 has 13 amino acids. Germline assignment: CDR1 SNHLY and CDR2 FYNNEI. V shed 6 bases and J shed 4 bases, with 12 bases lying between them. CDR3: CASRRGGVTEAFF. CDR3 DNA: TGTGCCAGCAGGAGAGGGGGGGTCACTGAAGCTTTCTTT.

This chain connects TRBV11-2 to TRBJ2-1, with TRBD2 identical over 10 bases. Looked up from germline, CDR1 is SGHAT and CDR2 is FQNNGV. V lost 4 bases to trimming and J lost 0 bases; unmatched junction nucleotides: 0. The CDR3 length is 15 residues. The CDR3 DNA reads as TGTGCCAGCAGCTCTAGCGGGAGCTCCTACAATGAGCAGTTCTTC. Its translation: CASSSSGSSYNEQFF.

The rearrangement links TRBV6-1 to TRBJ2-5; D is possibly TRBD2 (6 bases). The length of the CDR3 is 14 residues. The ends were cut back, 2 bases at V and 5 bases at J, with 12 bases in the middle. CDR1 and CDR2 (germline): MNHNS, SASEGT. CDR3 protein: CASSEYGGDETQYF. As DNA, the CDR3 is TGTGCCAGCAGTGAATACGGAGGGGATGAGACCCAGTACTTC.

This clone was observed a handful of times. The chain employs TRBV3-1 (or the pseudogene TRBV3-2) and TRBJ2-7; TRBD2 might be the D (5 bases). The CDR3 spans 12 residues. Trimming stripped 2 bases from V and 4 bases from J, with 6 bases between. Looked up from germline, CDR1 is LGHDT and CDR2 is YNNKEL (reference sequence). CDR3 nucleotides: TGTGCCAGCAGCCAACTAGCTTACGAGCAGTACTTC. This translates into CASSQLAYEQYF.

J is TRBJ2-1 and V is TRBV6-1; D is perhaps TRBD2 (7 bases). From germline, CDR1 is MNHNS and CDR2 SASEGT. V was clipped by 2 bases and J by 7 bases, with 15 bases between them. The CDR3 runs to 15 residues. CDR3 loop: CASSERTGGPNEQFF. The CDR3 bases are TGTGCCAGCAGTGAAAGAACCGGGGGGCCAAATGAGCAGTTCTTC.

The V and J genes are TRBV10-3 and TRBJ2-3; 7 nucleotides align to TRBD2. The CDR3 extends over 16 amino acids. Germline V gives CDR1 ENHRY, CDR2 SYGVKD. V shed 1 base and J 2 bases; nucleotides not matched to a gene: 6. The CDR3 reads CAISELAGKVTDTQYF. CDR3 bases: TGTGCCATCAGTGAGTTAGCGGGCAAGGTCACAGATACGCAGTATTTT.

This clone was counted between two and nine times. The V and J genes are TRBV2 and TRBJ1-2; TRBD1 agrees at 8 bases. The ends lost 6 bases at V and 5 bases at J; junction bases unmatched: 5. The CDR3 has 13 residues. Germline-derived CDR1 and CDR2 are SNHLY and FYNNEI. The CDR3 DNA reads as TGTGCCAGCAGACAGGACAGGGCTTATGGCTACACCTTC. This sequence encodes CASRQDRAYGYTF.

This clone was counted only a few times. This chain uses TRBV30 with TRBJ2-7; TRBD2 matches 8 bases. Germline V CDR1 and CDR2: GTSNPN, SVGIG (reference sequence). The CDR3 contains 12 residues. The V gene end was trimmed by 7 bases and the J gene end by 3 bases; junction bases not matched to a gene: 5. As DNA, the CDR3 is TGTGCCTTAAGCGGGGGACGCTACGAGCAGTACTTC. Its protein product is CALSGGRYEQYF.

This CDR3 reads CASSVAVNTGELFF. For the CDR3, the DNA is TGTGCCAGCAGCGTAGCGGTGAACACCGGGGAGCTGTTTTTT. The V and J genes are TRBV9 and TRBJ2-2, with D unclear. Trimming took 0 bases from V and 1 from J, leaving 4 bases between them. The CDR3 has 14 amino acids. Germline V lookup: CDR1 SGDLS, CDR2 YYNGEE.

The CDR3, as DNA: TGCGCCAGCAGCTTGGTGGCCAGGGGAACCTACAATGAGCAGTTCTTC. Amino acids: CASSLVARGTYNEQFF. The rearrangement links TRBV5-1 to TRBJ2-1, with D possibly being TRBD1 (6 bases). Per the germline V gene, CDR1 is SGHRS and CDR2 is YFSETQ. Between the trimmed V and J ends, which lost 0 bases and 2 bases, there was a span of 12 bases. The CDR3 is 16 residues long.

This chain uses TRBV6-5 with TRBJ1-2; D may be TRBD1 (6 bases). Trimming shortened V by 2 bases and J by 0 bases, and 10 bases separated the two germline ends. From germline, CDR1 is MNHEY and CDR2 SVGAGI. This CDR3 region has 15 residues. In DNA form, the CDR3 reads TGTGCCAGCAGTTACGGGGGGGCGTCTAACTATGGCTACACCTTC. The encoded protein is CASSYGGASNYGYTF.

This clone has only a few counts. V and J are TRBV10-3 and TRBJ1-1; TRBD1 agrees at 10 bases. The J segment lost 4 bases and the V segment lost 10 bases, leaving 6 bases of the junction unmatched. Per germline, CDR1 ENHRY and CDR2 SYGVKD. There are 13 residues in the CDR3. CDR3 protein: CATGQGSGTEAFF. In DNA, the CDR3 is TGTGCCACGGGACAGGGGAGCGGCACTGAAGCTTTCTTT.

V and J are TRBV5-1 and TRBJ2-7, with 9 nucleotides matching TRBD1. Germline-derived CDR1 and CDR2 are SGHRS and YFSETQ. V lost 2 bases and J lost 2; bases outside the gene matches: 5. The CDR3 length is 15 residues. Written as DNA, the CDR3 is TGCGCCAGCAGCTTACAGACAGGGGGGACCTACGAGCAGTACTTC. As protein: CASSLQTGGTYEQYF. The full variable domain, in which reference TRBV5-1 and TRBJ2-7 provide the parts outside the CDR3, is KAGVTQTPRYLIKTRGQQVTLSCSPISGHRSVSWYQQTPGQGLQFLFEYFSETQRNKGNFPGRFSGRQFSNSRSEMNVSTLELGDSALYLCASSLQTGGTYEQYFGPGTRLTVT.

A few counts support this clone. The J gene is TRBJ1-3, the V gene TRBV2, with 9 bases fitting TRBD1. Germline assignment: CDR1 SNHLY and CDR2 FYNNEI. The CDR3 loop spans 15 amino acids. J lost 4 bases, V lost 7 bases, and 8 bases had no gene match. The CDR3 here is CASTHRDRVGNTIYF. DNA for the CDR3: TGTGCCAGCACCCACCGGGACAGGGTGGGAAACACCATATATTTT.

J is TRBJ2-3 and V is TRBV25-1, with 10 positions matching TRBD2. V shed 7 bases, J shed 3 bases, and the junction held 7 bases outside the gene matches. Germline CDR1 and CDR2: MGHDK and SYGVNS. The length of the CDR3 is 15 residues. The CDR3 loop is CASNLAGDGTDTQYF. CDR3 DNA sequence: TGTGCCAGCAACCTAGCGGGAGACGGAACAGATACGCAGTATTTT.

The chain combines TRBV28 with TRBJ1-2; 9 bases align to TRBD1. The CDR3 is 15 amino acids. Germline CDR1 is MDHEN and CDR2 is SYDVKM. With V trimmed by 2 bases and J by 7 bases, 8 bases remained unmatched. The CDR3 protein is CASSLPQGARGGYTF. CDR3 nucleotide sequence: TGTGCCAGCAGTTTACCACAGGGGGCGAGAGGTGGCTACACCTTC.

This chain joins TRBV5-1 and TRBJ2-2; 8 nucleotides agree with TRBD1. Germline trimming cut 5 bases from V and 6 bases from J; bases unmatched to any gene: 15. The germline V gene has CDR1 SGHRS and CDR2 YFSETQ. The CDR3 is made up of 17 amino acids. CDR3 loop: CASRSGTGVMRAGELFF. The CDR3 bases are TGCGCCAGCAGATCCGGGACAGGAGTGATGCGGGCCGGGGAGCTGTTTTTT. The variable domain in full, with the rest retrieved from reference TRBV5-1 and TRBJ2-2, is KAGVTQTPRYLIKTRGQQVTLSCSPISGHRSVSWYQQTPGQGLQFLFEYFSETQRNKGNFPGRFSGRQFSNSRSEMNVSTLELGDSALYLCASRSGTGVMRAGELFFGEGSRLTVL.

The CDR3 region has the DNA TGTGCCAGCAGCTTGGCCCGGCAGGGGGCGTTTCGCTCTGGGGCCAACGTCCTGACTTTC. Protein product: CASSLARQGAFRSGANVLTF. V is TRBV5-5 and J is TRBJ2-6; 8 positions match TRBD1. Germline CDR1 is SGHKS and CDR2 is YYEKEE (reference sequence). This CDR3 spans 20 amino acids. The V and J ends lost 0 bases and 0 bases, in that order; junction bases with no gene match: 11.

This clone has more than one count but fewer than ten. V usage is TRBV16 and J usage is TRBJ2-1; no firm D call. CDR1 is KGHSY, CDR2 FQNENV, per germline. Trimming removed 4 bases from V and 7 bases from J, with 8 bases in between. The CDR3 spans 12 residues. The CDR3 loop is CASSLTVNEQFF. Here the CDR3 DNA reads TGTGCCAGCAGCCTTACAGTTAATGAGCAGTTCTTC.

There are a few counts of this clone. The V call is TRBV5-6, the J call TRBJ1-1, with D possibly matching TRBD1 (5 bases). Trimming took off 0 bases at V and 0 bases at J, with 9 bases between the two ends. This CDR3 spans 15 amino acids. Germline CDR1 reads SGHDT; CDR2 reads YYEEEE. Written as DNA, the CDR3 is TGTGCCAGCAGCTTGGCCCCAGGGCTGAACACTGAAGCTTTCTTT. It yields the protein CASSLAPGLNTEAFF.

This chain links TRBV5-1 with TRBJ2-7; TRBD1 matches at 8 bases. The CDR3 runs 16 residues. Looked up from germline, CDR1 is SGHRS and CDR2 is YFSETQ. V shed 0 bases and J 2 bases; nucleotides not matched to a gene: 7. As DNA, the CDR3 is TGCGCCAGCAGCTTGGGCGACAGGGGCCTTACCTACGAGCAGTACTTC. Amino acid sequence: CASSLGDRGLTYEQYF.

The chain employs TRBV7-2 and TRBJ1-1; D is perhaps TRBD1 (5 bases). Looked up from germline, CDR1 is SGHTA and CDR2 is FQGNSA. Trimming removed 7 bases from V and 0 bases from J, with 15 bases in between. This CDR3 comprises 15 residues. The CDR3 reads CASTPGGNMNTEAFF. CDR3 coding DNA: TGTGCCAGCACCCCGGGGGGGAACATGAACACTGAAGCTTTCTTT.

The V gene is TRBV7-2, the J gene TRBJ1-2, with D uncertain. V was pared by 1 base and J by 3 bases, with 6 bases between. There are 13 residues in the CDR3. Germline V gene data show CDR1 as SGHTA and CDR2 as FQGNSA. In DNA form, the CDR3 reads TGTGCCAGCAGCTTAGTATCAGACTATGGCTACACCTTC. This sequence encodes CASSLVSDYGYTF.

The chain employs TRBV28 and TRBJ1-6, with TRBD1 matching 7 bases. V was clipped by 5 bases and J by 0 bases; unmatched bases: 10. CDR1 and CDR2 (germline): MDHEN, SYDVKM. The CDR3 totals 18 residues. In DNA, the CDR3 is TGTGCCAGCAGTATTCCCACAGGGGTCCCCTCCTATAATTCACCCCTCCACTTT. Its translation is CASSIPTGVPSYNSPLHF. The full variable domain, rest sourced from reference TRBV28 and TRBJ1-6, is DVKVTQSSRYLVKRTGEKVFLECVQDMDHENMFWYRQDPGLGLRLIYFSYDVKMKEKGDIPEGYSVSREKKERFSLILESASTNQTSMYLCASSIPTGVPSYNSPLHFGNGTRLTVT.